The text below deals with one TCR beta chain. The antigen remains undetermined. The timepoints at which blood was sampled were baseline, cycle 4 day 1, and cycle 7 day 1. Germline V gene data show CDR1 as SNHLY and CDR2 as FYNNEI. J was trimmed by 7 bases and V by 8 bases; bases with no gene match: 7. This CDR3 region has 14 residues. The assay was immunoSEQ multiplex PCR, and TCRdb's table has in-frame clones only and misses some. The sample carries about 23,000 clones, about 87% recorded once. The record originates from a study of OX40 agonist ivuxolimab in advanced cancers. Overall study: Ivuxolimab, which patients received intravenously every 2 weeks, was dosed at 0.01 to 10 mg/kg. Three partial responders included one hepatocellular carcinoma patient and two cutaneous melanoma patients. Study observations and caveats: CD4+ and CD8+ blood T cells expanded clonally by week 6 at 0.1 to 3.0 mg/kg.

Source: CD4+ or CD8+ T cells sorted from blood, taken in a trial of the OX40 agonist ivuxolimab. The rearrangement links TRBV2 to TRBJ1-5; 11 nucleotides agree with TRBD1. This receptor was identified in an adult with an advanced solid tumor such as melanoma, head and neck, liver or kidney cancer. CDR3 loop: CASSGTGGSQPQHF. The CDR3 DNA follows: TGTGCCAGCTCTGGGACAGGGGGAAGCCAGCCCCAGCATTTT.